Listed here are 14 T cell receptor beta chains from one sample, sequenced in a study of T-cell reconstitution after alpha-beta-depleted transplantation in children (dated by TCRdb to about 2016). Libraries came from PCR. TCRdb shows the sequencer as Illumina HiSeq 2500. TCR libraries were prepared with molecular barcoding, using unique molecular identifiers to normalize TCRbeta repertoire quantification. TCRdb reprocessing: public reads trimmed at Q25 with fastp, clones called with MiXCR, in-frame beta chains kept. Duplicate CDR3 protein sequences are folded into a single record with the most common DNA and genes. Counted in this sample were roughly 500,000 distinct CDR3 sequences; about 31% of them appeared once. The biggest ten clones account for around 2.4% of the sample. Source: PBMCs from the stem cell graft donor, taken from the stem cell graft. These receptors were obtained from a human donor who donated a stem cell graft to a child with aplastic anemia.

V gene TRBV6-2 or TRBV6-3 combines with J gene TRBJ2-2; TRBD1 aligns across 7 bases. J lost 3 bases, V lost 7 bases, and 8 bases had no gene match. The CDR3 extends over 15 amino acids. Germline V CDR1 and CDR2: MNHEY, SVGEGT. The CDR3 DNA reads TGTGCCAGCAACTCACAGGGGATGTACACCGGGGAGCTGTTTTTT. This sequence encodes CASNSQGMYTGELFF.

In this sample, this clonotype turned up many times. At one boundary the junction diverges from the germline segment, which might be a read error. The rearrangement uses TRBV12-3 or TRBV12-4 and TRBJ1-1; D unclear. The CDR3 contains 11 residues. The CDR3 nucleotides read TGCGCCAGCAGCCTCGACACTGAAGCTTTCTTT. As protein: CASSLDTEAFF.

CDR3 region: CASSLSSANYGYTF. The CDR3 DNA reads TGCGCCAGCAGCTTGTCGTCTGCTAACTATGGCTACACCTTC. The V call is TRBV5-1, the J call TRBJ1-2; D uncertain. The CDR3 extends over 14 amino acids. Trimming cost V 1 base and J 0 bases, with 7 bases left between them. Germline CDR1 and CDR2: SGHRS and YFSETQ.

This chain joins TRBV7-8 and TRBJ2-1; no clear D gene. The CDR3 spans 13 residues. Germline loops: CDR1 SGHVS, CDR2 FQNEAQ. The CDR3, as DNA: TGTGGCGTCGGTAACCTCTCCTACAATGAGCAGTTCTTC. Translating gives CGVGNLSYNEQFF.

The chain joins TRBV12-3 or TRBV12-4 to TRBJ2-6; D remains unclear. This CDR3 is 14 amino acids long. V lost 4 bases and J lost 0, with 4 bases in between. The CDR3 DNA sequence: TGTGCCAGCAGTTCCAACTCTGGGGCCAACGTCCTGACTTTC. Protein: CASSSNSGANVLTF.

The chain is built from TRBV29-1 and TRBJ2-7; D is unclear. CDR3 size: 13 residues. Trimming left V 1 base short and J 4 bases short, with 11 bases between. Germline lookup yields CDR1 SQVTM and CDR2 ANQGSEA. CDR3 sequence: CSVEGPGQYEQYF. In DNA, the CDR3 is TGCAGCGTTGAAGGTCCGGGCCAATACGAGCAGTACTTC.

The V call is TRBV25-1, the J call TRBJ1-1; tentatively, D is TRBD1 (5 bases). V gave up 1 base and J gave up 3 bases, with 12 bases separating them. The CDR3 has 15 amino acids. The V gene's germline CDR1 is MGHDK and CDR2 SYGVNS. The DNA of the CDR3 is TGTGCCAGCAGTGAATTCGGGACGGTAGACACTGAAGCTTTCTTT. Translating gives CASSEFGTVDTEAFF. The full variable domain, with the rest looked up from reference TRBV25-1 and TRBJ1-1, is EADIYQTPRYLVIGTGKKITLECSQTMGHDKMYWYQQDPGMELHLIHYSYGVNSTEKGDLSSESTVSRIRTEHFPLTLESARPSHTSQYLCASSEFGTVDTEAFFGQGTRLTVV.

J is TRBJ2-3 and V is TRBV7-2; TRBD2 agrees at 15 bases. The CDR3 totals 15 residues. Trimming removed 3 bases from V and 6 bases from J; junction bases left unmatched: 1. CDR1 is SGHTA and CDR2 is FQGNSA in the germline V gene. This CDR3 reads CASSFGTSGRDTQYF. As DNA, the CDR3 is TGTGCCAGCAGCTTCGGGACTAGCGGGAGGGATACGCAGTATTTT. The entire variable domain, with the rest obtained from reference TRBV7-2 and TRBJ2-3, is as follows: GAGVSQSPSNKVTEKGKDVELRCDPISGHTALYWYRQSLGQGLEFLIYFQGNSAPDKSGLPSDRFSAERTGGSVSTLTIQRTQQEDSAVYLCASSFGTSGRDTQYFGPGTRLTVL.

The chain links TRBV12-3 or TRBV12-4 to TRBJ2-1, with TRBD2 matching 10 bases. The CDR3 has 16 residues. J lost 0 bases, V lost 3 bases, and 2 bases had no gene match. CDR3 coding DNA: TGTGCCAGCAGTTTGAGACTAGCGGGCTCCTACAATGAGCAGTTCTTC. It translates to CASSLRLAGSYNEQFF.

This rearrangement joins TRBV20-1 to TRBJ2-1; 8 positions agree with TRBD1. Germline CDR1 reads DFQATT; CDR2 reads SNEGSKA (reference sequence). This CDR3 comprises 15 residues. V shed 0 bases and J 6 bases; nucleotides not matched to a gene: 7. CDR3 DNA: TGCAGTGCTAGAGATCTAGGCAGGGGGCCCAATGAGCAGTTCTTC. Translation: CSARDLGRGPNEQFF.

The chain recombines TRBV5-6 with TRBJ2-3; no reliable D call. Germline CDR1 reads SGHDT; CDR2 reads YYEEEE. There are 13 residues in the CDR3. Trimming took 9 bases from V and 1 from J, leaving 12 bases between them. CDR3 DNA sequence: TGTGCCACTTCCTCTGAGCGCACAGATACGCAGTATTTT. Protein sequence: CATSSERTDTQYF.

This clonotype was counted a few times. The chain uses TRBV30 and TRBJ1-1, with 7 bases fitting TRBD1. This CDR3 is built from 14 residues. Losses at the gene ends were 3 bases for V and 5 bases for J; bases not matched to a gene: 9. Germline V gives CDR1 GTSNPN, CDR2 SVGIG (reference sequence). The CDR3 sequence: CAWSPDRAGTEAFF. CDR3 bases: TGTGCCTGGAGCCCAGACAGGGCAGGGACTGAAGCTTTCTTT.

The chain recombines TRBV2 with TRBJ1-1, with 7 bases that match TRBD1. The V gene's germline CDR1 is SNHLY and CDR2 FYNNEI. The CDR3 length is 15 residues. With 2 bases clipped from V and 9 bases from J, the junction kept 12 bases outside the gene matches. In DNA form, the CDR3 reads TGTGCCAGCAGTGAAAGTGAGGGGGCGGTGTCCCAAGCTTTCTTT. Translation gives CASSESEGAVSQAFF.

Only a few counts were recorded for this clonotype. The gene calls are TRBV6-1 and TRBJ2-7; D may be TRBD1 (5 bases). The CDR3 runs to 14 residues. The V gene lost 3 bases and the J gene lost 0 bases, with 9 bases spanning the gap. Germline CDR1 reads MNHNS; CDR2 reads SASEGT. The CDR3 here is CASSEWGSSYEQYF. CDR3 DNA: TGTGCCAGCAGTGAGTGGGGCAGCTCCTACGAGCAGTACTTC.